These 9 T cell receptor beta chains came from one sample sequenced in a study of ipilimumab plus nivolumab after autologous stem cell transplantation. The protocol was immunoSEQ multiplex PCR, while the TCRdb copy is restricted to in-frame clones and leaves out a portion. The table has 12,000 or so clones, around 70% seen once. The sample in question was PBMCs, obtained in a trial of ipilimumab plus nivolumab as post-transplant consolidation. The receptors shown here come from a male donor with diffuse large B-cell lymphoma.

J is TRBJ2-1 and V is TRBV7-9; D is ambiguous. Between the trimmed V and J ends, which lost 1 base and 0 bases, there was a span of 7 bases. This CDR3 has 15 residues. From germline, CDR1 is SEHNR and CDR2 FQNEAQ (reference sequence). The CDR3 reads CASSLVFDSYNEQFF. CDR3 DNA sequence: TGTGCCAGCAGCTTAGTGTTCGACTCCTACAATGAGCAGTTCTTC.

This clone appeared a single time. The chain is built from TRBV6-6 and TRBJ1-5; TRBD1 matches at 12 bases. This CDR3 region has 14 residues. J gave up 6 bases and V 7 bases, and 4 bases lay outside the gene matches. Looked up from germline, CDR1 is MNHNY and CDR2 is SVGAGI (reference sequence). In nucleotides, the CDR3 is TGTGCCAGCACGGGACAGGGGGCGATTCAGCCCCAGCATTTT. This encodes CASTGQGAIQPQHF.

J is TRBJ2-1 and V is TRBV10-3, with D tentatively TRBD1 or TRBD2 (6 bases each). This CDR3 is 12 amino acids long. The ends were cut back, 6 bases at V and 10 bases at J, with 13 bases in the middle. The germline gives CDR1 ENHRY, CDR2 SYGVKD. The CDR3 sequence: CAIRGGEREQFF. In nucleotides, the CDR3 is TGTGCCATCAGGGGGGGCGAAAGAGAGCAGTTCTTC.

This sequence joins TRBV19 and TRBJ2-1, with a weak D call TRBD1 (5 bases). CDR1 and CDR2 from the germline V gene are LNHDA and SQIVND (reference sequence). This CDR3 has 14 amino acids. V dropped 6 bases and J dropped 4 bases, with 13 bases sitting between them. DNA for the CDR3: TGTGCCAGTAGAAAGAGACAGACATACAATGAGCAGTTCTTC. This sequence encodes CASRKRQTYNEQFF.

This clone was found a few times. The CDR3 DNA reads as TGTGCCAGCAGTTACTCGACAAACACTGGAAACACCATATATTTT. It codes for CASSYSTNTGNTIYF. The rearrangement uses TRBV6-5 and TRBJ1-3; D is ambiguous. This CDR3 contains 15 residues. From germline, CDR1 is MNHEY and CDR2 SVGAGI. V shed 0 bases and J shed 2 bases, with 8 bases lying between them.

This clone was counted many times. The gene calls are TRBV4-1 and TRBJ1-6; D gene uncertain. Trimming pared 0 bases from V and 11 bases from J, leaving 14 bases between. From germline, CDR1 is MGHRA and CDR2 YSYEKL. The CDR3 is 15 amino acids. The CDR3 reads CASSQDVKWGTPLHF. As DNA, the CDR3 is TGCGCCAGCAGCCAAGACGTTAAGTGGGGTACACCCCTCCACTTT.

The chain carries TRBV19 and TRBJ1-5, with D possibly being TRBD1 (5 bases). CDR1 and CDR2 (germline): LNHDA, SQIVND (reference sequence). Trimming stripped 3 bases from V and 7 bases from J, with 19 bases between. The CDR3 is 16 residues long. CDR3 protein: CASSIPDRRLGQPQHF. The CDR3, as DNA: TGTGCCAGTAGTATCCCCGACAGACGCCTAGGACAGCCCCAGCATTTT.

V is TRBV27 and J is TRBJ2-5, with 8 nucleotides matching TRBD1. The last part of the DNA fits TRBJ2-7 better; the J call may be wrong. In germline, CDR1 is MNHEY, CDR2 SMNVEV (reference sequence). The CDR3 loop spans 16 amino acids. The CDR3 DNA reads TGTGCCAGCAGTTTATCTTTAGGCAGGGGGCAGGACGAGCAGTACTTC. It translates to CASSLSLGRGQDEQYF.

This sequence joins TRBV7-9 and TRBJ1-2, with 9 bases matching TRBD1. Germline CDR1 SEHNR, CDR2 FQNEAQ (reference sequence). The length of the CDR3 is 14 residues. After removal of 6 bases from V and 7 bases from J, the junction contained 9 bases not matched to a gene. This chain's CDR3 is CASRLTGGKVGYTF. Written as DNA, the CDR3 is TGTGCCAGCAGGCTAACAGGGGGCAAGGTTGGCTACACCTTC.